Below are 10 T cell receptor beta chains sequenced from a single sample in a study of technical replicates of blood from a handful of donors (dated by TCRdb to about 2017). Library generation was performed with the immunoSEQ multiplex PCR assay. TCRdb took this table from immuneACCESS and kept in-frame rearrangements with V and J called. Such tables lack part of the clones; where checked against another copy, unresolved V genes explain under half of the gap, and the rest is unexplained. This sample is represented by some 85,000 clones; 95% to 97% of them were singletons. Around 0.31% of the sample comes from the top ten. Sequencing was carried out using T cells isolated from PBMCs. The source of these receptors is a human donor in good health.

V is TRBV28 and J is TRBJ1-2; 7 bases agree with TRBD1. The CDR3 contains 14 residues. Germline V CDR1 and CDR2: MDHEN, SYDVKM. Trimming at V came to 1 base and at J to 8 bases, leaving 7 bases not matched to a gene. For the CDR3, the DNA is TGTGCCAGCAGTTTATTAAGACAGGGACGCGGCTACACCTTC. Translation: CASSLLRQGRGYTF.

The J gene is TRBJ1-1, the V gene TRBV5-1, with D unresolved. In germline, CDR1 is SGHRS, CDR2 YFSETQ. The CDR3 extends over 14 amino acids. The DNA for the CDR3 is TGCGCGCCGGAGGAGGGAGCAGCGAACACTGAAGCTTTCTTT. It encodes CAPEEGAANTEAFF.

The chain is built from TRBV5-6 and TRBJ1-2; tentative D call: TRBD1 (6 bases). With 2 bases removed from V and 6 bases from J, the gap between germline ends came to 11 bases. This CDR3 region has 13 residues. Germline V CDR1 and CDR2: SGHDT, YYEEEE. CDR3 DNA: TGTGCCAGCAGCTTCGCCGGGGACAATGGCTACACCTTC. Its protein is CASSFAGDNGYTF. The variable domain in full, with the rest retrieved from reference TRBV5-6 and TRBJ1-2, is DAGVTQSPTHLIKTRGQQVTLRCSPKSGHDTVSWYQQALGQGPQFIFQYYEEEERQRGNFPDRFSGHQFPNYSSELNVNALLLGDSALYLCASSFAGDNGYTFGSGTRLTVV.

This chain links TRBV5-1 with TRBJ2-3; 7 bases fit TRBD1. This CDR3 contains 14 residues. J was trimmed by 4 bases and V by 3 bases; bases with no gene match: 5. Germline loops: CDR1 SGHRS, CDR2 YFSETQ. The CDR3 DNA sequence: TGCGCCAGCAGCTCGGGACAGTCACCAGATACGCAGTATTTT. Translation: CASSSGQSPDTQYF. The whole variable domain, remainder taken from reference TRBV5-1 and TRBJ2-3, is KAGVTQTPRYLIKTRGQQVTLSCSPISGHRSVSWYQQTPGQGLQFLFEYFSETQRNKGNFPGRFSGRQFSNSRSEMNVSTLELGDSALYLCASSSGQSPDTQYFGPGTRLTVL.

The CDR3 DNA reads as TGTGCCAGTGCCAGACAGGGGTCCACCGGGGAGCTGTTTTTT. Translation gives CASARQGSTGELFF. This chain connects TRBV6-5 to TRBJ2-2; 8 bases align to TRBD1. This CDR3 is built from 14 residues. CDR1 is MNHEY, CDR2 SVGAGI, per germline. The J segment lost 4 bases and the V segment lost 9 bases, leaving 7 bases of the junction unmatched.

The chain recombines TRBV7-6 with TRBJ1-2; TRBD1 agrees at 8 bases. Trimming cost V 5 bases and J 5 bases; bases outside gene matches: 10. The CDR3 is 15 residues long. Germline CDR1 is SGHVS and CDR2 is FNYEAQ. The CDR3 DNA reads TGTGCCAGCAGCCCGGGGACAGGAAGGATTTATGGCTACACCTTC. This translates into CASSPGTGRIYGYTF.

The V gene is TRBV5-8, the J gene TRBJ1-5, with 7 nucleotides matching TRBD1. This CDR3 contains 15 residues. Germline V gene data show CDR1 as SGHTS and CDR2 as YDEGEE. V dropped 4 bases and J dropped 5; count of bases not matched to a gene: 9. The CDR3 protein is CASSLLRQGDQPQHF. In DNA, the CDR3 is TGTGCCAGCAGCCTTTTACGACAGGGAGATCAGCCCCAGCATTTT. Full variable domain (rest looked up from reference TRBV5-8 and TRBJ1-5): EAGVTQSPTHLIKTRGQQATLRCSPISGHTSVYWYQQALGLGLQFLLWYDEGEERNRGNFPPRFSGRQFPNYSSELNVNALELEDSALYLCASSLLRQGDQPQHFGDGTRLSIL.

The J gene is TRBJ2-1, the V gene TRBV11-3; D gene uncertain. The CDR3 runs 16 residues. V was clipped by 4 bases and J by 6 bases, with 19 bases between them. Germline V gene lookup returns CDR1 SGHNT and CDR2 YENEEA. The DNA for the CDR3 is TGTGCCAGCAGCTCCCCCAACAGCTCCTGGCTCAATGAGCAGTTCTTC. Its translation: CASSSPNSSWLNEQFF.

Only one count was recorded for this clone. The rearrangement joins TRBV19 to TRBJ2-1; a possible D gene is TRBD1 (6 bases). The CDR3 consists of 12 residues. Germline-derived CDR1 and CDR2 are LNHDA and SQIVND (reference sequence). Trimming took off 7 bases at V and 4 bases at J, with 8 bases between the two ends. CDR3 sequence (DNA): TGTGCCAGTACGCAGGGGTACAATGAGCAGTTCTTC. This gives the protein CASTQGYNEQFF.

The V call is TRBV7-9, the J call TRBJ1-2; no firm D call. V was pared by 1 base and J by 7 bases, with 13 bases between. The CDR3 loop spans 14 amino acids. Germline CDR1 and CDR2: SEHNR and FQNEAQ (reference sequence). The CDR3 DNA follows: TGTGCCAGCAGCTTAGGGAGCCAGCCTGGTGGCTACACCTTC. Translating gives CASSLGSQPGGYTF.